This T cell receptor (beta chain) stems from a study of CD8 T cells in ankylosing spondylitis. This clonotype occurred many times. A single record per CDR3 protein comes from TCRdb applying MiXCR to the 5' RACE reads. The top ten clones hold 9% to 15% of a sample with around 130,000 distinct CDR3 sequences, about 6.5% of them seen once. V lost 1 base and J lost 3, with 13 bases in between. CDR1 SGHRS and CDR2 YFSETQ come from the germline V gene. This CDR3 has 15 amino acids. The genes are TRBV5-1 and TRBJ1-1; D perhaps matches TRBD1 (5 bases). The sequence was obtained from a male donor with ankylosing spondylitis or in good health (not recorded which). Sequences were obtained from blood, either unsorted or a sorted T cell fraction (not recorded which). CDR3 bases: TGCGCCAGCAGCTTGCTGGTCCCGGGGGACACTGAAGCTTTCTTT. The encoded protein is CASSLLVPGDTEAFF.